The 21 T cell receptor beta chains given below trace back to one sample, sequenced in a study of blood T cell repertoires in COVID-19. Only in-frame clones appear in the TCRdb table, and some are missing; sequencing was by immunoSEQ multiplex PCR. The data show about 310,000 clones, with about 85% seen just once and around 1.9% held by the top ten. The sample consisted of PBMCs or T cells enriched from blood (not recorded which). All receptors derive from a woman aged 25 to 45 who had been exposed to COVID-19.

This chain uses TRBV27 with TRBJ2-4, with D maybe TRBD1 (6 bases). Germline CDR1 reads MNHEY; CDR2 reads SMNVEV (reference sequence). The germline V and J ends were trimmed by 5 bases and 1 base, with 12 bases remaining between them. CDR3 length equals 15 residues. The CDR3 sequence is CASSEQGRAKNIQYF. CDR3 in DNA: TGTGCCAGCAGTGAACAGGGAAGGGCCAAAAACATTCAGTACTTC.

This chain connects TRBV28 to TRBJ2-7; TRBD1 matches 11 bases. This CDR3 comprises 15 residues. Germline CDR1 MDHEN, CDR2 SYDVKM. V gave up 8 bases and J gave up 4 bases; unmatched junction bases: 10. The CDR3 DNA reads as TGTGCCAGCCTAACATACGGACAGGGGGCGTACGAGCAGTACTTC. Amino acid sequence: CASLTYGQGAYEQYF.

Details on this clone: At one boundary the junction diverges from the germline segment, which might be a read error. The J gene is TRBJ1-6, the V gene TRBV6-5; D is unclear. The V gene's germline CDR1 is MNHEY and CDR2 SVGAGI. The CDR3 totals 11 residues. The CDR3 DNA reads as TGTGCCAGCAGCTATCATTCACCCCTCCACTTT. Its protein product is CASSYHSPLHF.

CDR3: CAINGQGGTGELFF. For the CDR3, the DNA is TGTGCCATCAACGGACAGGGAGGCACCGGGGAGCTGTTTTTT. The rearrangement joins TRBV28 to TRBJ2-2, with TRBD1 identical over 8 bases. CDR1 MDHEN and CDR2 SYDVKM come from the germline V gene. V lost 10 bases, J lost 4 bases, and 8 bases stayed unmatched. The CDR3 spans 14 residues.

The chain employs TRBV6-1 and TRBJ1-6; TRBD1 matches at 7 bases. With V trimmed by 1 base and J by 5 bases, 2 bases remained unmatched. The CDR3 contains 15 residues. Germline V lookup: CDR1 MNHNS, CDR2 SASEGT. Here the CDR3 reads CASSEGQGDNSPLHF. CDR3 nucleotide sequence: TGTGCCAGCAGTGAAGGACAGGGAGATAATTCACCCCTCCACTTT.

This chain links TRBV30 with TRBJ1-1; D uncertain. This CDR3 has 12 residues. Germline loops: CDR1 GTSNPN, CDR2 SVGIG (reference sequence). Trimming removed 7 bases at V and 0 bases at J, with 9 bases between. The CDR3 here is CASQNMNTEAFF. The CDR3 coding sequence is TGTGCCTCCCAGAATATGAACACTGAAGCTTTCTTT.

CDR3: CASSLGRSSEKLFF. In DNA, the CDR3 is TGTGCCAGCAGCTTGGGGCGGAGTAGTGAAAAACTGTTTTTT. The rearrangement uses TRBV5-5 and TRBJ1-4; no clear D gene. Per germline, CDR1 SGHKS and CDR2 YYEKEE (reference sequence). This CDR3 spans 14 amino acids. The ends were cut back, 0 bases at V and 7 bases at J, with 10 bases in the middle.

The sample holds one count of this clone. This sequence joins TRBV5-1 and TRBJ2-5; D is perhaps TRBD1 (6 bases). This CDR3 is built from 17 residues. V was trimmed by 4 bases and J by 2 bases, leaving 21 bases between them. Germline-derived CDR1 and CDR2 are SGHRS and YFSETQ. The CDR3 sequence is CASSQEIIRTAQETQYF. The CDR3 region has the DNA TGCGCCAGCAGCCAGGAAATAATAAGGACAGCGCAAGAGACCCAGTACTTC.

The rearrangement links TRBV6-2 or TRBV6-3 to TRBJ1-3; 7 bases align to TRBD1. Trimming took 6 bases from V and 7 from J; bases not matched to a gene: 9. CDR3 length equals 14 residues. Germline CDR1 and CDR2: MNHEY and SVGEGT. This chain's CDR3 is CASSLRQGWNTIYF. As DNA, the CDR3 is TGTGCCAGCAGCCTACGACAGGGATGGAACACCATATATTTT.

The DNA of the CDR3 is TGCGCCAGCAGCCAAGAGTATAAGGCAGGGGGTTTGGTCTATGGCTACACCTTC. It specifies CASSQEYKAGGLVYGYTF. The rearrangement links TRBV4-3 to TRBJ1-2, with 7 positions matching TRBD1. This CDR3 contains 18 residues. Trimming removed 0 bases from V and 4 bases from J; junction bases left unmatched: 14. From germline, CDR1 is LGHNA and CDR2 YSLEER.

The chain uses TRBV7-3 and TRBJ2-7; 9 bases align to TRBD2. CDR1 is SGHTA and CDR2 is FQGTGA in the germline V gene. The CDR3 has 17 residues. The ends lost 4 bases at V and 4 bases at J; junction bases unmatched: 14. CDR3 in amino acids: CASSSSWVAGEFYEQYF. The CDR3 bases are TGTGCCAGCAGCTCCTCGTGGGTAGCGGGAGAGTTTTACGAGCAGTACTTC.

This sequence joins TRBV2 and TRBJ1-4; 8 bases are shared with TRBD1. J gave up 11 bases and V 7 bases, and 15 bases lay outside the gene matches. CDR3 length equals 15 residues. Germline V CDR1 and CDR2: SNHLY, FYNNEI. The CDR3 DNA reads as TGTGCCAGCAACCCGGACAGGGTCGAAGGGGTCAAACTGTTTTTT. It yields the protein CASNPDRVEGVKLFF.

This clone appeared a few times. This chain connects TRBV3-1 (or the pseudogene TRBV3-2) to TRBJ1-1; D is undetermined. Germline values: CDR1 LGHDT, CDR2 YNNKEL (reference sequence). The CDR3 contains 14 residues. The germline V and J ends were trimmed by 2 bases and 7 bases, with 14 bases remaining between them. The CDR3 DNA reads as TGTGCCAGCAGCCAAACGACCAGGTTCGGTGAAGCTTTCTTT. Its protein is CASSQTTRFGEAFF.

The rearrangement joins TRBV4-3 to TRBJ1-5; D is unresolved. CDR1 and CDR2 from the germline V gene are LGHNA and YSLEER. V was clipped by 5 bases and J by 6 bases, with 17 bases between them. CDR3 length: 15 amino acids. CDR3 sequence: CASSYDIGGAQPQHF. DNA of the CDR3: TGCGCCAGCAGCTACGACATCGGAGGAGCTCAGCCCCAGCATTTT.

The chain carries TRBV30 and TRBJ1-2, with TRBD1 identical over 8 bases. Germline V gives CDR1 GTSNPN, CDR2 SVGIG (reference sequence). The trim removed 5 bases at V and 8 bases at J, leaving 4 bases unmatched. The CDR3 has 11 residues. The CDR3 region is CAWHRGDGYTF. The CDR3 nucleotides are TGTGCCTGGCACAGGGGGGACGGCTACACCTTC. The full variable domain, in which reference TRBV30 and TRBJ1-2 provide the parts outside the CDR3, is SQTIHQWPATLVQPVGSPLSLECTVEGTSNPNLYWYRQAAGRGLQLLFYSVGIGQISSEVPQNLSASRPQDRQFILSSKKLLLSDSGFYLCAWHRGDGYTFGSGTRLTVV.

The rearrangement links TRBV4-3 to TRBJ1-1; D gene uncertain. V lost 0 bases, J lost 1 base, and 9 bases lay in between. Germline-derived CDR1 and CDR2 are LGHNA and YSLEER. The CDR3 spans 15 residues. In nucleotides, the CDR3 is TGCGCCAGCAGCCAAGATTGGCCACCGAACACTGAAGCTTTCTTT. Protein: CASSQDWPPNTEAFF.

The rearrangement links TRBV28 to TRBJ1-5; possible D gene TRBD1, 5 bases. Germline V gene lookup returns CDR1 MDHEN and CDR2 SYDVKM. Between the trimmed V and J ends, which lost 6 bases and 1 base, there was a span of 16 bases. The CDR3 sequence is 16 residues long. This CDR3 is CASRPLTGFSNQPQHF. The CDR3 nucleotides read TGTGCCAGCAGGCCCCTAACAGGATTCAGCAATCAGCCCCAGCATTTT.

This chain connects TRBV5-1 to TRBJ1-2; 7 nucleotides line up with TRBD1. J was trimmed by 1 base and V by 0 bases; bases with no gene match: 6. Per germline, CDR1 SGHRS and CDR2 YFSETQ. This CDR3 has 16 amino acids. For the CDR3, the DNA is TGCGCCAGCAGCTTGGAAGGGGGCCCCGGTAACTATGGCTACACCTTC. Translating gives CASSLEGGPGNYGYTF.

The genes are TRBV9 and TRBJ2-1; D is perhaps TRBD2 (5 bases). The germline CDR1 and CDR2 sequences are SGDLS and YYNGEE. V was cut by 3 bases and J by 2 bases, with 15 bases left in between. The CDR3 length is 16 residues. The CDR3 here is CASSAQPSPPYNEQFF. CDR3 DNA: TGTGCCAGCAGCGCCCAGCCTAGCCCCCCCTACAATGAGCAGTTCTTC. Looking up the rest from reference TRBV9 and TRBJ2-1 gives the full variable domain: DSGVTQTPKHLITATGQRVTLRCSPRSGDLSVYWYQQSLDQGLQFLIQYYNGEERAKGNILERFSAQQFPDLHSELNLSSLELGDSALYFCASSAQPSPPYNEQFFGPGTRLTVL.

This clone was recorded once. The chain recombines TRBV10-3 with TRBJ1-1; 10 bases align to TRBD1. Germline values: CDR1 ENHRY, CDR2 SYGVKD. With V trimmed by 5 bases and J by 1 base, 1 base remained unmatched. The length of the CDR3 is 14 residues. The CDR3 DNA is TGTGCCATCAGTTGGGACAGGGGGAACACTGAAGCTTTCTTT. Translating gives CAISWDRGNTEAFF.

The J gene is TRBJ2-5, the V gene TRBV6-5; D perhaps matches TRBD1 (5 bases). This CDR3 region has 15 residues. Trimming took off 4 bases at V and 6 bases at J, with 18 bases between the two ends. The germline V gene has CDR1 MNHEY and CDR2 SVGAGI. The CDR3 sequence is CASSSRQPEGKTQYF. The DNA for the CDR3 is TGTGCCAGCAGTTCTAGACAGCCGGAAGGGAAGACCCAGTACTTC.